A single sample is the source of the 26 T cell receptor beta chains below, sequenced in a study of blood T cell repertoires in COVID-19. Only in-frame clones appear in the TCRdb table, and some are missing; sequencing was by immunoSEQ multiplex PCR. The sample lists about 200,000 clones, about 85% occurring once. The source material was peripheral blood. The receptors were sampled from a woman aged 80 or over with acute or convalescent COVID-19.

The chain recombines TRBV9 with TRBJ2-1, with TRBD1 as a possible D gene (6 bases). This CDR3 is built from 18 residues. V was shortened by 3 bases and J by 4 bases, with 23 bases between the two germline ends. Germline CDR1 reads SGDLS; CDR2 reads YYNGEE. DNA of the CDR3: TGTGCCAGCAGCGCAGAGAATATAGTGGCAGGGGATTACAATGAGCAGTTCTTC. Its protein is CASSAENIVAGDYNEQFF.

The V gene is TRBV6-4, the J gene TRBJ2-3, with TRBD2 matching 9 bases. The CDR3 sequence is 14 residues long. Germline V gene data show CDR1 as MRHNA and CDR2 as SNTAGT. J gave up 5 bases and V 3 bases, and 3 bases lay outside the gene matches. The CDR3 sequence is CASSEREGQDTQYF. Written as DNA, the CDR3 is TGTGCCAGCAGTGAGCGGGAGGGCCAAGATACGCAGTATTTT.

This clone was seen a single time. The V gene is TRBV28, the J gene TRBJ1-2; D is perhaps TRBD1 (5 bases). V lost 2 bases and J 1 base, leaving 11 bases between the germline ends. The CDR3 sequence is 15 residues long. Germline V gene lookup returns CDR1 MDHEN and CDR2 SYDVKM. The CDR3 DNA is TGTGCCAGCAGTTTACGTTTCAGGGTTAACTATGGCTACACCTTC. The encoded protein is CASSLRFRVNYGYTF.

V usage is TRBV5-1 and J usage is TRBJ2-5, with a tentative D call TRBD1 (6 bases). The CDR3 length is 14 residues. V lost 2 bases and J lost 3, with 11 bases in between. Germline loops: CDR1 SGHRS, CDR2 YFSETQ. CDR3 sequence reads: CASSFTHREETQYF. In nucleotides, the CDR3 is TGCGCCAGCAGCTTTACACACAGGGAAGAGACCCAGTACTTC.

V and J are TRBV7-2 and TRBJ1-2; a weak D match, TRBD1 (6 bases). This CDR3 is built from 17 residues. Germline V gene lookup returns CDR1 SGHTA and CDR2 FQGNSA. V lost 1 base and J lost 8, with 23 bases in between. The CDR3 nucleotides read TGTGCCAGCAGCTTAGTTGGGGCCAACCCGGCGGGGGGCGGCTACACCTTC. Its translation is CASSLVGANPAGGGYTF.

Many counts were recorded for this clone. The chain is built from TRBV7-8 and TRBJ1-1, with D perhaps TRBD1 (5 bases). Trimming cost V 3 bases and J 4 bases, with 6 bases left between them. The germline gives CDR1 SGHVS, CDR2 FQNEAQ. This CDR3 comprises 12 residues. DNA for the CDR3: TGTGCCAGCAGCTTCGACAGCACTGAAGCTTTCTTT. Protein sequence: CASSFDSTEAFF.

The CDR3 sequence: CASSLGTSGNEQYF. CDR3 DNA: TGTGCCAGCAGCTTGGGGACTAGCGGAAACGAGCAGTACTTC. The chain has TRBV7-2 and TRBJ2-7; 11 nucleotides match TRBD2. CDR1 and CDR2 from the germline V gene are SGHTA and FQGNSA. Unmatched junction bases numbered 3, after V lost 3 bases and J lost 5 bases. The CDR3 sequence is 14 residues long. Supplemented by reference TRBV7-2 and TRBJ2-7, the full variable domain reads GAGVSQSPSNKVTEKGKDVELRCDPISGHTALYWYRQSLGQGLEFLIYFQGNSAPDKSGLPSDRFSAERTGGSVSTLTIQRTQQEDSAVYLCASSLGTSGNEQYFGPGTRLTVT.

The rearrangement links TRBV19 to TRBJ1-5; no definite D call. The CDR3 is 13 amino acids. Germline CDR1 LNHDA, CDR2 SQIVND (reference sequence). Trimming left V 3 bases short and J 7 bases short, with 10 bases between. DNA of the CDR3: TGTGCCAGTAGTATCCCCGTAGTCCAGCCCCAGCATTTT. Translating gives CASSIPVVQPQHF. Full variable domain (outside the CDR3, taken from reference TRBV19 and TRBJ1-5): DGGITQSPKYLFRKEGQNVTLSCEQNLNHDAMYWYRQDPGQGLRLIYYSQIVNDFQKGDIAEGYSVSREKKESFPLTVTSAQKNPTAFYLCASSIPVVQPQHFGDGTRLSIL.

The chain is built from TRBV15 and TRBJ2-7; TRBD1 aligns across 7 bases. CDR1 and CDR2 (germline): LNHNV, YYDKDF (reference sequence). V shed 1 base, J shed 0 bases, and the junction held 9 bases outside the gene matches. This CDR3 has 17 amino acids. CDR3 sequence (DNA): TGTGCCACCAGCAGAGTGAAGACAGGGTCCTCCTCCTACGAGCAGTACTTC. Its translation is CATSRVKTGSSSYEQYF.

The CDR3 sequence: CASSARGFYGYTF. The CDR3 DNA reads TGTGCCAGCAGTGCGCGGGGTTTCTATGGCTACACCTTC. This chain links TRBV6-2 or TRBV6-3 with TRBJ1-2; D unclear. This CDR3 has 13 residues. V lost 5 bases and J lost 4, with 11 bases in between. Germline V gene lookup returns CDR1 MNHEY and CDR2 SVGEGT.

The V gene is TRBV27, the J gene TRBJ1-6, with 9 bases fitting TRBD1. V was clipped by 1 base and J by 0 bases; unmatched bases: 13. Germline loops: CDR1 MNHEY, CDR2 SMNVEV (reference sequence). This CDR3 is built from 21 residues. CDR3 coding DNA: TGTGCCAGCAGTTTATACTCCGGGACAGGGACTATCAGCTCCTATAATTCACCCCTCCACTTT. It specifies CASSLYSGTGTISSYNSPLHF.

This chain connects TRBV29-1 to TRBJ2-3, with TRBD1 identical over 10 bases. This CDR3 has 15 residues. Per the germline V gene, CDR1 is SQVTM and CDR2 is ANQGSEA. With V trimmed by 2 bases and J by 4 bases, 6 bases remained unmatched. CDR3 region: CSVEPGQGRADTQYF. As DNA, the CDR3 is TGCAGCGTTGAACCGGGACAGGGGCGCGCAGATACGCAGTATTTT.

This chain links TRBV5-1 with TRBJ1-6; 9 bases map to TRBD1. Trimming removed 4 bases from V and 8 bases from J; junction bases left unmatched: 7. This CDR3 has 15 amino acids. Germline loops: CDR1 SGHRS, CDR2 YFSETQ. The CDR3 coding sequence is TGCGCCAGCAGCCCTTGGGGGGACAGGGATTCACCCCTCCACTTT. It is translated as CASSPWGDRDSPLHF.

CDR3 sequence reads: CASSRGTGYTEAFF. The DNA of the CDR3 is TGCGCCAGCAGCCGAGGGACAGGGTACACTGAAGCTTTCTTT. The chain recombines TRBV4-1 with TRBJ1-1; TRBD1 matches at 9 bases. Germline CDR1 reads MGHRA; CDR2 reads YSYEKL. V was clipped by 4 bases and J by 3 bases; unmatched bases: 3. The CDR3 runs to 14 residues.

The chain links TRBV4-3 to TRBJ1-6; D is uncertain. CDR1 is LGHNA and CDR2 is YSLEER in the germline V gene. This CDR3 spans 16 amino acids. V lost 0 bases, J lost 6 bases, and 12 bases lay in between. The DNA for the CDR3 is TGCGCCAGCAGCCAAGAGACTGGCCGTACTAATTCACCCCTCCACTTT. Its translation is CASSQETGRTNSPLHF.

The V call is TRBV5-1, the J call TRBJ1-1, with D perhaps TRBD1 (6 bases). Germline CDR1 SGHRS, CDR2 YFSETQ. The CDR3 contains 13 residues. V was trimmed by 2 bases and J by 8 bases, leaving 13 bases between them. The CDR3 is CASSFRDTGEAFF. The CDR3 nucleotides read TGCGCCAGCAGCTTCAGGGACACCGGCGAAGCTTTCTTT.

There are a few counts of this clone. This sequence joins TRBV5-4 and TRBJ1-2, with 8 bases lining up with TRBD1. Germline loops: CDR1 SGHNT, CDR2 YYREEE (reference sequence). There are 15 residues in the CDR3. J was trimmed by 4 bases and V by 0 bases; bases with no gene match: 5. CDR3 coding DNA: TGTGCCAGCAGCTTGGAGACAGGGGAAATCTATGGCTACACCTTC. Residues: CASSLETGEIYGYTF.

J is TRBJ1-5 and V is TRBV6-6; 7 nucleotides line up with TRBD1. Germline-derived CDR1 and CDR2 are MNHNY and SVGAGI (reference sequence). The CDR3 contains 16 residues. V dropped 4 bases and J dropped 3; count of bases not matched to a gene: 9. CDR3 loop: CASSSDRALINQPQHF. In nucleotides, the CDR3 is TGTGCCAGCAGTTCCGACAGGGCCCTAATCAATCAGCCCCAGCATTTT.

This chain uses TRBV5-1 with TRBJ2-3; 11 bases match TRBD1. Germline V gives CDR1 SGHRS, CDR2 YFSETQ. This CDR3 region has 13 residues. Trimming took 8 bases from V and 4 from J; bases not matched to a gene: 3. CDR3 residues: CASGQGASDTQYF. For the CDR3, the DNA is TGCGCCAGTGGACAGGGGGCCTCAGATACGCAGTATTTT. Full variable domain (missing parts from reference TRBV5-1 and TRBJ2-3): KAGVTQTPRYLIKTRGQQVTLSCSPISGHRSVSWYQQTPGQGLQFLFEYFSETQRNKGNFPGRFSGRQFSNSRSEMNVSTLELGDSALYLCASGQGASDTQYFGPGTRLTVL.

The rearrangement uses TRBV24-1 and TRBJ2-3, with 13 bases matching TRBD2. The CDR3 consists of 15 residues. Germline lookup yields CDR1 KGHDR and CDR2 SFDVKD. The V segment lost 2 bases and the J segment 11 bases; nucleotides outside the gene matches: 6. The CDR3 sequence is CATSDSGTSGIRQYF. CDR3 DNA: TGTGCCACCAGTGATTCCGGGACTAGCGGGATTAGGCAGTATTTT.

The chain has TRBV28 and TRBJ2-5; a possible D gene is TRBD2 (5 bases). The CDR3 is 14 residues long. Trimming cost V 5 bases and J 3 bases, with 13 bases left between them. Germline CDR1 MDHEN, CDR2 SYDVKM. Written as DNA, the CDR3 is TGTGCCAGCAGTCCCAACGTGGAGGAAGAGACCCAGTACTTC. Translation: CASSPNVEEETQYF.

The chain is built from TRBV27 and TRBJ1-1; 8 bases are shared with TRBD1. J gave up 5 bases and V 5 bases, and 7 bases lay outside the gene matches. The CDR3 spans 14 residues. CDR1 MNHEY and CDR2 SMNVEV come from the germline V gene (reference sequence). The CDR3: CASSLGRTGTEAFF. DNA for the CDR3: TGTGCCAGCAGTCTGGGCCGGACAGGGACTGAAGCTTTCTTT.

The rearrangement joins TRBV6-6 to TRBJ1-1, with TRBD1 matching 9 bases. V shed 5 bases, J shed 9 bases, and the junction held 4 bases outside the gene matches. Germline V gives CDR1 MNHNY, CDR2 SVGAGI (reference sequence). The CDR3 consists of 12 residues. This CDR3 is CASSAGTGKAFF. The CDR3, as DNA: TGTGCCAGCAGTGCAGGGACAGGGAAAGCTTTCTTT.

The chain has TRBV11-2 and TRBJ1-2; the D is unclear. V dropped 5 bases and J dropped 8 bases, with 15 bases sitting between them. In germline, CDR1 is SGHAT, CDR2 FQNNGV. The CDR3 spans 13 residues. The CDR3 DNA follows: TGTGCCAGCAGCCAGACAATCATCCGGGGCTACACCTTC. Protein product: CASSQTIIRGYTF.

This chain links TRBV29-1 with TRBJ2-1; TRBD1 aligns across 8 bases. CDR1 and CDR2 (germline): SQVTM, ANQGSEA. The V gene end was trimmed by 1 base and the J gene end by 5 bases; junction bases not matched to a gene: 4. The CDR3 runs to 14 residues. CDR3 coding DNA: TGCAGCGTTGAAGGGACAGGGCGCCACAATGAGCAGTTCTTC. Translated, it gives CSVEGTGRHNEQFF.

V usage is TRBV7-9 and J usage is TRBJ2-3; D perhaps matches TRBD2 (6 bases). Germline V CDR1 and CDR2: SEHNR, FQNEAQ (reference sequence). Trimming pared 6 bases from V and 4 bases from J, leaving 17 bases between. This CDR3 comprises 15 residues. This chain's CDR3 is CASRARRAGSDTQYF. The CDR3 coding sequence is TGTGCCAGCAGAGCCCGGAGGGCGGGTTCAGATACGCAGTATTTT.